This T cell receptor (beta chain) was found in a study of tumor-infiltrating lymphocytes in primary liver carcinoma. As for the study in general: Productive TCRbeta reads per sample were roughly 3.5 to 7.5 million, not differing by tissue.

Researchers generated TCR beta cDNA from approximately 500 ng of total RNA, relying on a constant-region primer. Amplification in three nested multiplex PCR rounds with slightly modified ARM-PCR gave rise to TCR beta libraries. Both of the initial two PCR rounds ran for nine to ten cycles and employed TRBV1-TRBV30 forward primers alongside a C-beta reverse primer. TCRdb reprocessed the multiplex PCR reads via MiXCR and lists one record per CDR3 protein. The data show about 320,000 distinct CDR3 sequences, with approximately 58% seen just once and approximately 15% held by the top ten. Concerning this clonotype: The junction departs from the called germline gene at one end, perhaps through a read error.

Blood RNA originated from unsorted whole blood, with germline DNA additionally extracted. There were only treatment-naive patients, all with chronic HBV infection. The germline V gene encodes CDR1 SGHAT and CDR2 FQNNGV. This CDR3 comprises 13 residues. Sequenced input: peripheral blood. V gene TRBV11-2 combines with J gene TRBJ2-5; D might be TRBD2 (6 bases). The origin of this receptor is a woman aged 25 to 39 with primary liver carcinoma and hepatitis B virus infection. For the CDR3, the DNA is TGTGTCAGCAGATTTCGGGAGAGGGAGACCCAGTACTTC. Translated: CVSRFRERETQYF. Combining the CDR3 with reference TRBV11-2 and TRBJ2-5 gives the whole variable domain EAGVAQSPRYKIIEKRQSVAFWCNPISGHATLYWYQQILGQGPKLLIQFQNNGVVDDSQLPKDRFSAERLKGVDSTLKIQPAKLEDSAVYLCVSRFRERETQYFGPGTRLLVL.